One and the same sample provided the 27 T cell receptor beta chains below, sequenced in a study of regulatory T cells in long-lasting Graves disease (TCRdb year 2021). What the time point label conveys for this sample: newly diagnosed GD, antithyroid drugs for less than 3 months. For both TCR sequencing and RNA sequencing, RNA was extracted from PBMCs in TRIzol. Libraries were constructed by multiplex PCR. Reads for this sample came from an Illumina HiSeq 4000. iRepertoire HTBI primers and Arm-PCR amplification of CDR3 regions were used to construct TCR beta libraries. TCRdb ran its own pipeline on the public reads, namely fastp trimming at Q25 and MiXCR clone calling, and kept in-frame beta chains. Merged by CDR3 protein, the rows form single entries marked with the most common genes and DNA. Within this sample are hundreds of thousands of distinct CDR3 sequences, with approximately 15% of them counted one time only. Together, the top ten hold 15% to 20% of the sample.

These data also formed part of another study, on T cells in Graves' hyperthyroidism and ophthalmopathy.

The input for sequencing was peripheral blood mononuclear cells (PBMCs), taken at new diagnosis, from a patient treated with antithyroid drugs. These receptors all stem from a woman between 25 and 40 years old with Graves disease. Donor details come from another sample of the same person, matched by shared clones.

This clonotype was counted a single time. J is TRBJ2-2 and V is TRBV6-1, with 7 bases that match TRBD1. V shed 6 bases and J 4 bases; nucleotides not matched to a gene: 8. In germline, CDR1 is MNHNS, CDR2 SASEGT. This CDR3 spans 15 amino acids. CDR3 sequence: CASSRQGIGTGELFF. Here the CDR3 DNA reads TGTGCCAGCAGCCGACAGGGAATAGGCACCGGGGAGCTGTTTTTT.

CDR3 DNA sequence: TGTGCCAGCAGTAAACGCCCGGGACGGGACTACGAGCAGTACTTC. This codes for CASSKRPGRDYEQYF. This chain uses TRBV6-1 with TRBJ2-7, with D perhaps TRBD1 or TRBD2 (5 bases each). V lost 5 bases and J lost 3, with 17 bases in between. Germline assignment: CDR1 MNHNS and CDR2 SASEGT. The CDR3 contains 15 residues.

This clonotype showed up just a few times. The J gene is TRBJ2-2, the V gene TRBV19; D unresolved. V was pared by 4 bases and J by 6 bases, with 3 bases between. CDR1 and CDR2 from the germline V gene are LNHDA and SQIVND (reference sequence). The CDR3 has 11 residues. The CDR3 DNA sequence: TGTGCCAGTAGTAATTCCGGGGAGCTGTTTTTT. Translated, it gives CASSNSGELFF.

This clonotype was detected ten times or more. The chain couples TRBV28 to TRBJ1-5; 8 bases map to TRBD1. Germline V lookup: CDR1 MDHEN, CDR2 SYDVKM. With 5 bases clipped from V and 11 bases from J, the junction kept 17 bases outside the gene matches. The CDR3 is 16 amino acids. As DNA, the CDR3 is TGTGCCAGCAGTAGGCCAGGACAGGGACGTATCATAGCCCAGCATTTT. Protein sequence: CASSRPGQGRIIAQHF.

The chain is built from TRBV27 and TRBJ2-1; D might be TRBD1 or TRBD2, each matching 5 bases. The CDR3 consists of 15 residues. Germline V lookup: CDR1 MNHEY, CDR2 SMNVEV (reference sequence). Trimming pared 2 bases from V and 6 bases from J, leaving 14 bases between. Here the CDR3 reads CASSLDSRGGNEQFF. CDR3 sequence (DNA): TGTGCCAGCAGTTTAGACAGTCGGGGCGGCAATGAGCAGTTCTTC.

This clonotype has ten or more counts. CDR3 amino acids: CASSLDGTDYNEQFF. CDR3 bases: TGCGCCAGCAGCTTGGACGGGACAGACTACAATGAGCAGTTCTTC. The V gene is TRBV5-1, the J gene TRBJ2-1, with 7 bases lining up with TRBD1. J gave up 3 bases and V 0 bases, and 3 bases lay outside the gene matches. Germline V CDR1 and CDR2: SGHRS, YFSETQ. CDR3 length equals 15 residues.

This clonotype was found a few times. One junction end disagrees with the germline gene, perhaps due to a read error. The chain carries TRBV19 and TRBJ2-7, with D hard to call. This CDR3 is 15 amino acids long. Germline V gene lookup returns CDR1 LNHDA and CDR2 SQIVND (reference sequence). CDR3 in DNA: TGTGCCAGTAGTATTGGTGGCAGTGTATCCTCCGAGCAGTACTTC. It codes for CASSIGGSVSSEQYF.

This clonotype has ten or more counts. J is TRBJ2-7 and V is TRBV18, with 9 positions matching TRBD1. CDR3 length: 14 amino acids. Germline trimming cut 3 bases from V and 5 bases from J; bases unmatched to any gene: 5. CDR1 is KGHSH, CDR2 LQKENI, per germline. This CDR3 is CASSPWDRAHEQYF. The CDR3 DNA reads TGTGCCAGCTCACCGTGGGACAGGGCCCACGAGCAGTACTTC.

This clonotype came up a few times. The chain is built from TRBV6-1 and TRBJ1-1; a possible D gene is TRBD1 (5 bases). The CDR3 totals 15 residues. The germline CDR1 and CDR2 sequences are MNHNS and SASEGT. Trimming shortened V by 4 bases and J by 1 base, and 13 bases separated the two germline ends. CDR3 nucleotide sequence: TGTGCCAGCAGTGGCCGGGTGGGGGAGAACACTGAAGCTTTCTTT. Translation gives CASSGRVGENTEAFF.

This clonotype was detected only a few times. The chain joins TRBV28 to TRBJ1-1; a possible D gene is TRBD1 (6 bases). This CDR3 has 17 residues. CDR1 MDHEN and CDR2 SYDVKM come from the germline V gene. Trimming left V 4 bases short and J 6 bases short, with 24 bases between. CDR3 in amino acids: CASSSRRRGGLWAEAFF. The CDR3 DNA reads TGTGCCAGCAGTTCCCGAAGGAGGGGGGGGTTATGGGCTGAAGCTTTCTTT.

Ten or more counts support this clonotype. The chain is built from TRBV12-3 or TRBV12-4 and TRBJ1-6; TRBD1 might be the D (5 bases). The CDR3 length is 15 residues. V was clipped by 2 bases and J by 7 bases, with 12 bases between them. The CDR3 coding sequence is TGTGCCAGCAGTTTATTCGCAGGGCCCAATTCACCCCTCCACTTT. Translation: CASSLFAGPNSPLHF.

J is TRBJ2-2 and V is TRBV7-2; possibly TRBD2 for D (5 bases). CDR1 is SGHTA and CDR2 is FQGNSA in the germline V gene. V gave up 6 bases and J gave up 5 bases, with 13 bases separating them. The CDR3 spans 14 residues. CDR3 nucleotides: TGTGCCAGCAGTCCCGACTACCAAACCGGGGAGCTGTTTTTT. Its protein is CASSPDYQTGELFF.

The CDR3 DNA is TGTGCCAGCAGCAGACAGACGTCTGGAAACACCATATATTTT. It yields the protein CASSRQTSGNTIYF. The chain is built from TRBV7-9 and TRBJ1-3; possible D gene TRBD1, 5 bases. V lost 5 bases, J lost 1 base, and 9 bases lay in between. Germline V CDR1 and CDR2: SEHNR, FQNEAQ (reference sequence). This CDR3 region has 14 residues.

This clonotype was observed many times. The CDR3 bases are TGTGCCAGCAGTGAGTTAAGGGGCTTGAGCACAGATACGCAGTATTTT. Encoded protein: CASSELRGLSTDTQYF. This chain links TRBV6-1 with TRBJ2-3; D is possibly TRBD1 (5 bases). With 3 bases removed from V and 0 bases from J, the gap between germline ends came to 13 bases. Germline values: CDR1 MNHNS, CDR2 SASEGT. This CDR3 comprises 16 residues.

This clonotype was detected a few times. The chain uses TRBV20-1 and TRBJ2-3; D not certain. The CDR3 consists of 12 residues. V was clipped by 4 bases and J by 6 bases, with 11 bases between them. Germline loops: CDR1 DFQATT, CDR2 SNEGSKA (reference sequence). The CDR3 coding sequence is TGCAGTGCTATCCCACCGTGGGATACGCAGTATTTT. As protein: CSAIPPWDTQYF.

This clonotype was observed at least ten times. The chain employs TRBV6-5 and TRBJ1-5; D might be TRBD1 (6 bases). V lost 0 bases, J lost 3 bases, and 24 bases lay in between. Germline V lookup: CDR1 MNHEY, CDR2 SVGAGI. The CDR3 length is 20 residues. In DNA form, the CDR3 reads TGTGCCAGCAGTTACTCGAGGGGACATCACACGGGGGCCTACAATCAGCCCCAGCATTTT. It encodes CASSYSRGHHTGAYNQPQHF.

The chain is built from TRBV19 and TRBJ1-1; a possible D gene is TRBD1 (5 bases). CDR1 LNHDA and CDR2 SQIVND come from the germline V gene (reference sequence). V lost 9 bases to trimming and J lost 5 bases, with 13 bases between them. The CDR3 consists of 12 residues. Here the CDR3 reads CASSGRGTEAFF. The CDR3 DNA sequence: TGTGCCAGCAGCGGGAGGGGAACTGAAGCTTTCTTT.

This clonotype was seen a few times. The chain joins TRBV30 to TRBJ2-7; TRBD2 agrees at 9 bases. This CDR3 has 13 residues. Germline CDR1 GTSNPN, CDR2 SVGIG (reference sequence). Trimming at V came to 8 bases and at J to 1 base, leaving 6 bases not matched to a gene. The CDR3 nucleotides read TGTGCCGGGGCTAGCGGGAATTCCTACGAGCAGTACTTC. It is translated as CAGASGNSYEQYF.

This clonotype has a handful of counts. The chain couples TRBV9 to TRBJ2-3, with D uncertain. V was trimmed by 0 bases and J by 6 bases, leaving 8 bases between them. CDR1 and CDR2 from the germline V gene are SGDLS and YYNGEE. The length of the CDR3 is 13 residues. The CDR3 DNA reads TGTGCCAGCAGCGTAGCCGGTATGGATACGCAGTATTTT. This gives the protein CASSVAGMDTQYF.

In nucleotides, the CDR3 is TGTGCCATCAGTGTTGGCTGGAGCTCTGGAAACACCATATATTTT. Translated, it gives CAISVGWSSGNTIYF. The rearrangement joins TRBV10-3 to TRBJ1-3; the D is unclear. Germline V CDR1 and CDR2: ENHRY, SYGVKD. This CDR3 spans 15 amino acids. Trimming removed 4 bases from V and 0 bases from J, with 10 bases in between.

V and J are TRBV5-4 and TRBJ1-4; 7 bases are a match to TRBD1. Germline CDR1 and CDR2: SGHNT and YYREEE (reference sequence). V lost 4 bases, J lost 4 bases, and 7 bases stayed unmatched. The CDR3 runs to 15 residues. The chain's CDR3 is CASSRGGQHNEKLFF. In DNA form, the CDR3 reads TGTGCCAGCAGCAGGGGGGGACAGCATAATGAAAAACTGTTTTTT.

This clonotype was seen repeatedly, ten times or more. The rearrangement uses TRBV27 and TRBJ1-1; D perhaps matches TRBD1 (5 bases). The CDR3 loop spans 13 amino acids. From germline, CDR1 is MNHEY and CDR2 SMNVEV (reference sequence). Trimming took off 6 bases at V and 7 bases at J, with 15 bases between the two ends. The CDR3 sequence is CASSKAGRGEAFF. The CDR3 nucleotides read TGTGCCAGCAGCAAGGCCGGAAGGGGTGAAGCTTTCTTT.

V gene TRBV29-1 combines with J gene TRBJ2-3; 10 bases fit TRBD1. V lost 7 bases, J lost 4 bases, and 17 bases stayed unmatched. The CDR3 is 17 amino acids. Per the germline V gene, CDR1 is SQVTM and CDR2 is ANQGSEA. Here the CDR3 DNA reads TGCAGCGCCTACCGGGACAGGGGTCTACGTTCGGCAGATACGCAGTATTTT. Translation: CSAYRDRGLRSADTQYF.

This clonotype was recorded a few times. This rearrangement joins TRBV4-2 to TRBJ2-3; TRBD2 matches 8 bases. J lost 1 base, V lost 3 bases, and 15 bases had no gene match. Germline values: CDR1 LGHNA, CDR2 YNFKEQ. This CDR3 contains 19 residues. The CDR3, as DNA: TGTGCCAGCAGCCAGGGACTAGTTAGCAGAAATCCGCGCACAGATACGCAGTATTTT. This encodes CASSQGLVSRNPRTDTQYF.

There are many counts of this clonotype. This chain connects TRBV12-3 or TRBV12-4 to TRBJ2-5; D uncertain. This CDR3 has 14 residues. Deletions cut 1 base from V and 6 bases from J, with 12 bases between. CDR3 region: CASSLGSGGKTQYF. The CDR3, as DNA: TGTGCCAGCAGTTTAGGGTCGGGCGGCAAGACCCAGTACTTC.

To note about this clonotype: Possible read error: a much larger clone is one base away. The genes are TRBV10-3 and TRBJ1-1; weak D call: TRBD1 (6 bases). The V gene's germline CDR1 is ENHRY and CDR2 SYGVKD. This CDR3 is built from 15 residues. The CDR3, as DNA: TGTGCCATCAGGGAAGGGGGGGGGCGGAACGCTGAAGCTTTCTTT. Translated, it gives CAIREGGGRNAEAFF.

CDR3 bases: TGTGCCAGCAGCTTGAGGCGCGGGGGCTCCTACAATGAGCAGTTCTTC. As protein: CASSLRRGGSYNEQFF. The chain links TRBV5-4 to TRBJ2-1, with 7 nucleotides matching TRBD2. Germline assignment: CDR1 SGHNT and CDR2 YYREEE (reference sequence). With V trimmed by 1 base and J by 0 bases, 4 bases remained unmatched. The CDR3 contains 16 residues.